A selection of T cell receptor beta chains follows, all from one sample in a study of blood T cell repertoires in COVID-19. Assay: immunoSEQ multiplex PCR; the TCRdb copy retains only in-frame clones and omits some. The table records 150,000 to 200,000 clones, 81% of them present only once. The sample comprised peripheral blood. The receptors originated from a man in his fifties or sixties with active or convalescent COVID-19. CDR3s include the opening cysteine and the closing phenylalanine or tryptophan. The D gene is left open where the match is weak. Clone size, where shown, is once, few, many, or a class for clones that have expanded.

>-|once|TRBJ1-4|TRBV6-5
TGTGCCAGCAGTTACTCAGGGGGTTTTCATGAAAAACTGTTTTTT
CASSYSGGFHEKLFF
>TRBD1|-|TRBJ1-2|TRBV6-6
TGTGCCAGCAGGACTGGACAGGGGGGAAGCTATGGCTACACCTTC
CASRTGQGGSYGYTF
>-|-|TRBJ2-2|TRBV3-1/TRBV3-2
TGTGCCAGCAGCCAACACTACACCGGGGAGCTGTTTTTT
CASSQHYTGELFF
>-|-|TRBJ2-3|TRBV1
TGCACCAGCAGCCCAAACTGGGGGGGGCGTCGCACAGATACGCAGTATTTT
CTSSPNWGGRRTDTQYF
>-|-|TRBJ2-4|TRBV4-1
TGCGCCAGCAGCCAAGGCTTCGGGGAAAACATTCAGTACTTC
CASSQGFGENIQYF
>-|-|TRBJ2-6|TRBV7-2
TGTGCCAGCAGCTTAGGTTTAATTAGCTCTGGGGCCAACGTCCTGACTTTC
CASSLGLISSGANVLTF
>TRBD2|once|TRBJ2-5|TRBV11-2
TGTGCCAGCAGCAATATAGCGGGAGGACAAGAGACCCAGTACTTC
CASSNIAGGQETQYF
>TRBD1|few|TRBJ1-5|TRBV27
TGTGCCAGCAGGATCGGACAGGGAGGCAATCAGCCCCAGCATTTT
CASRIGQGGNQPQHF
>-|-|TRBJ2-7|TRBV5-4
TGTGCCAGCAGCTTGGTTGTTGGGGGGGGGCGCGAGCAGTACTTC
CASSLVVGGGREQYF
>TRBD1|few|TRBJ2-3|TRBV6-5
TGTGCCAGCAGGGGGGACAGCATAACAGATACGCAGTATTTT
CASRGDSITDTQYF
>-|-|TRBJ2-7|TRBV5-1
TGCGCCAGCACCCTTCAGAACGAGCAGTACTTC
CASTLQNEQYF
>TRBD1|-|TRBJ2-6|TRBV7-6
TGTGCCAGCAGCTTAGGGGGACAGGACACCTCTGGGGCCAACGTCCTGACTTTC
CASSLGGQDTSGANVLTF
>-|-|TRBJ2-7|TRBV28
TGTGCCAGCAGCGGTTACTCCTACGAGCAGTACTTC
CASSGYSYEQYF
>-|few|TRBJ2-4|TRBV19
TGTGCCAGTAGTATAGATGCCAGGGTTAACGCCAAAAACATTCAGTACTTC
CASSIDARVNAKNIQYF
>-|-|TRBJ1-3|TRBV18
TGTGCCAGCTCACCGGTTTCGGAACCCTCGGGAGGAAACACCATATATTTT
CASSPVSEPSGGNTIYF
>TRBD2|once|TRBJ2-3|TRBV6-6
TGTGCCAGCAGGCGGACTAGCGGGGGGGCGGGGACGCAGTATTTT
CASRRTSGGAGTQYF
>-|-|TRBJ2-1|TRBV6-5
TGTGCCAGCAAGGCCGGGTCTAGCTCCTACAATGAGCAGTTCTTC
CASKAGSSSYNEQFF
>-|-|TRBJ1-5|TRBV25-1
TGTGCCGCCCGCAAGGGGTACAATCAGCCCCAGCATTTT
CAARKGYNQPQHF
>-|-|TRBJ2-3|TRBV19
TGTGCCAGTAGTATCGGACTCAGCACAGATACGCAGTATTTT
CASSIGLSTDTQYF
>-|-|TRBJ2-2|TRBV28
TGTGCCAGCAGGCCCGAGGGGGAGTGGACCGGGGAGCTGTTTTTT
CASRPEGEWTGELFF
>TRBD1|-|TRBJ1-1|TRBV7-3
TGTGCCAGCAGCTTGTCAGGGGGGAACACTGAAGCTTTCTTT
CASSLSGGNTEAFF
>TRBD1|once|TRBJ2-7|TRBV18
TGTGCCAGCTCACCAATTGGACAGGGAGAAATCGAGCAGTACTTC
CASSPIGQGEIEQYF
>TRBD2|many|TRBJ2-7|TRBV6-2/TRBV6-3
TGTGCCAGCAGTTACGGGACTAGCGGGTACGAGCAGTACTTC
CASSYGTSGYEQYF
>-|-|TRBJ1-5|TRBV5-4
TGTGCCAGCAGCCTGGACGGTAGCAATCAGCCCCAGCATTTT
CASSLDGSNQPQHF
>-|-|TRBJ1-1|TRBV11-1
TGTGCCAGCACCCTCGAAGGGGCCTCGCACACTGAAGCTTTCTTT
CASTLEGASHTEAFF
>TRBD2|-|TRBJ2-7|TRBV7-2
TGTGCCAGCAGCTCGTTAGCGGGAGGGTACGAGCAGTACTTC
CASSSLAGGYEQYF
>-|-|TRBJ1-2|TRBV29-1
TGCAGCGCCGGACTGGACTATGGCTACACCTTC
CSAGLDYGYTF
>TRBD2|-|TRBJ2-1|TRBV19
TGTGCCAGTAAGATCCTAGCGGGAGGGCTCGATGAGCAGTTCTTC
CASKILAGGLDEQFF
>-|-|TRBJ2-1|TRBV10-1
TGCGCCAGCAGGGGGGACATGAATGAGCAGTTCTTC
CASRGDMNEQFF
>-|-|TRBJ2-1|TRBV13
TGTGCCAGCAGCTTTTCCAGGAATGAGCAGTTCTTC
CASSFSRNEQFF
>TRBD1|-|TRBJ1-6|TRBV5-1
TGCGCCAGCAGCTTGACAGGGGACGCCAATAATTCACCCCTCCACTTT
CASSLTGDANNSPLHF
>-|-|TRBJ1-6|TRBV5-1
TGCGCCAGCAGCTTGGGCCAGGGGCATAATTCACCCCTCCACTTT
CASSLGQGHNSPLHF
>-|-|TRBJ2-5|TRBV11-2
TGTGCCAGCAGCTTAGATCATCGGAGAACAGAGACCCAGTACTTC
CASSLDHRRTETQYF
>TRBD2|-|TRBJ2-1|TRBV5-4
TGTGCCAGCAGCTTTCGTGGGACTAGCGGGTCCTGGACCTACAATGAGCAGTTCTTC
CASSFRGTSGSWTYNEQFF
>TRBD1|-|TRBJ1-5|TRBV19
TGTGCCAGTAGCAGGGACAGGGTAGGGAGCAATCAGCCCCAGCATTTT
CASSRDRVGSNQPQHF
>TRBD2|-|TRBJ2-5|TRBV3-1/TRBV3-2
TGTGCCAGCAGTCCTAGCGGGGCCCAAGAGACCCAGTACTTC
CASSPSGAQETQYF
>TRBD1|-|TRBJ1-5|TRBV7-8
TGTGCCAGCAGCTTGGACAGGGGAAGTCAGCCCCAGCATTTT
CASSLDRGSQPQHF
>-|once|TRBJ2-1|TRBV18
TGTGCCAGCTCACCACGGTTCGGGGACAATGAGCAGTTCTTC
CASSPRFGDNEQFF
>TRBD1|-|TRBJ1-2|TRBV27
TGTGCCAGCAGCCGAGGGACAGGGATTGGCAATGGCTACACCTTC
CASSRGTGIGNGYTF
>-|-|TRBJ2-7|TRBV6-1
TGTGCCAGCAGTGACAGGTTATACGAGCAGTACTTC
CASSDRLYEQYF
>-|few|TRBJ1-5|TRBV19
TGTGCCAGTAGTATAGATTTGACCCCAGGGCCCCAGCATTTT
CASSIDLTPGPQHF